This T cell receptor beta chain was documented in a study of identical twins. MiXCR was run by TCRdb on the 5' RACE reads, yielding one entry per CDR3 protein. The sample has about 460,000 distinct CDR3 sequences, 12% to 15% seen once. Losses at the gene ends were 6 bases for V and 0 bases for J; bases not matched to a gene: 6. This CDR3 has 15 residues. Germline V lookup: CDR1 SNHLY, CDR2 FYNNEI. The sample holds a few counts of this clonotype. A further study also used this sample, focusing on yellow fever vaccine responses in identical twins.

This chain uses TRBV2 with TRBJ2-3, with 7 bases matching TRBD1. Sequenced material: CD4+ T cells sorted from blood. This receptor was obtained from a woman aged 18-29 years in good health. The CDR3 region has the DNA TGTGCCAGCAGCAAGGGGGCACCTAGCACAGATACGCAGTATTTT. It encodes CASSKGAPSTDTQYF.